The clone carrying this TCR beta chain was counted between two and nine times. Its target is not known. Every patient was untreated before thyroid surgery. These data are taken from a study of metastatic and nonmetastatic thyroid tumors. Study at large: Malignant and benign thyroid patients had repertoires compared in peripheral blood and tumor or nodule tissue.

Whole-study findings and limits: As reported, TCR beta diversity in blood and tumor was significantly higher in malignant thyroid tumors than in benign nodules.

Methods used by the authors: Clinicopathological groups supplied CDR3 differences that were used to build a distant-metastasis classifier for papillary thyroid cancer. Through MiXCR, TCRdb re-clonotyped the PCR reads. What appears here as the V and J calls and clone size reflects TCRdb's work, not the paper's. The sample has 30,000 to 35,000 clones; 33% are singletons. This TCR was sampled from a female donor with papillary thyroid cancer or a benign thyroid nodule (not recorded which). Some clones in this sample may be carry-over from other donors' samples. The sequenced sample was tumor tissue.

The CDR3 nucleotides read TGCGCCAGCAGCTTGGATGGGACGGAGACCTACGAGCAGTACTTC. Encoded protein: CASSLDGTETYEQYF. This chain joins TRBV5-1 and TRBJ2-7; D might be TRBD1 or TRBD2, each matching 5 bases. With 0 bases removed from V and 2 bases from J, the gap between germline ends came to 12 bases. The CDR3 totals 15 residues. The V gene's germline CDR1 is SGHRS and CDR2 YFSETQ.